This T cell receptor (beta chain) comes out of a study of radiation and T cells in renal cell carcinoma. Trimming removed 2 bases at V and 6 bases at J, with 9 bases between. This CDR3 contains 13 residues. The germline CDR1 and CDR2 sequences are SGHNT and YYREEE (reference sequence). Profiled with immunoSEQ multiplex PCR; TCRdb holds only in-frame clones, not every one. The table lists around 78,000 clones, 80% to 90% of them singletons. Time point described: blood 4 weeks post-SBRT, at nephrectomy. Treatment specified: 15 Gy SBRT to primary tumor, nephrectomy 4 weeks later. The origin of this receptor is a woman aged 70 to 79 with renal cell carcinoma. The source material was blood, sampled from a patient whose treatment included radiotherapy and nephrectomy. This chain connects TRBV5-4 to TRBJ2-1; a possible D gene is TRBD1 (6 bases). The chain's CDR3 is CASSLNRANEQFF. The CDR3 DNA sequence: TGTGCCAGCAGCTTAAACAGGGCCAATGAGCAGTTCTTC.